Reported below is one TCR beta chain. This sample stems from a study of shared clonotypes between healthy human individuals. Donors comprised only Caucasian adults living in Nashville, Tennessee. CDR1 is SGDLS and CDR2 is YYNGEE in the germline V gene. The ends were cut back, 0 bases at V and 8 bases at J, with 15 bases in the middle. The CDR3 runs to 14 residues. TCRdb keeps only in-frame clones here, not all; method: immunoSEQ multiplex PCR. The sample records about 1.1 million clones, approximately 80% being singletons. The chain uses TRBV9 and TRBJ2-7, with D perhaps TRBD1 or TRBD2 (5 bases each). The specimen sequenced was memory CD4+ T cells from PBMCs. Subset defined: CD45RA-negative fraction. The TCR sequence derives from a man in his late teens or twenties in good health. Some clones in this sample may be carry-over from other donors' samples. This CDR3 is CASSVEGTPGQQYF. The CDR3 DNA is TGTGCCAGCAGCGTAGAGGGGACCCCGGGGCAGCAGTACTTC.